The text below deals with one T cell receptor (beta chain). Its antigen target is currently unknown. No much larger clonotype is one base removed from it; base qualities were not supplied. The source of the sample is a study of blood T cell repertoires in COVID-19 (TCRdb year 2020). Broadly, across the study: Collaborator samples came from the United States, Italy and Spain and covered acute and convalescent phases of COVID-19. Nearly every sample came with metadata listing a de-identified subject ID, COVID-19 status, age in years and sex. Where available, HLA class I and class II types were taken from metadata supplied by the sample provider and were not determined by assay-based typing. The prospective study material was composed of cDNA or gDNA derived from T cells, B-cell-depleted T cells, or PBMCs. The repertoires were released in a freely available public database intended as a resource for research on the immune response to SARS-CoV-2. Subjects who had been exposed to COVID-19, were actively infected with it, or had recovered from it provided the deeply sampled blood TCRbeta repertoires that made up the dataset. Samples were obtained from the ongoing ImmuneRACE study (first 160 participants) and from about 1,300 subjects provided by 6 global collaborators.

TCRbeta CDR3 regions were amplified from genomic DNA using the immunoSEQ Assay, a bias-controlled multiplex PCR. The paper's data handling went like this. Nucleated cell counts per sample were estimated from amplification of reference gene primers within the assay. Sequence reads were collapsed and filtered to measure the absolute abundance of every unique TCRbeta CDR3 rearrangement. For each sample, productive Simpson clonality was calculated as the square root of Simpson's diversity index across productive rearrangements. TCRdb retrieved this table from immuneACCESS and kept in-frame rearrangements only. Not all clones are present; in checked studies, unresolved V genes account for under half, and no reason is known for the remainder. For V, J and clone size, that table is used; D and trimming come from the DNA. The sample table shows about 20,000 clones, and about four fifths are seen once. The ten largest clones represent more than 55% of the sample.

Broader findings and caveats from the paper: The amount of clinical and demographic metadata varied by source and participant and was provided uncurated.

Each collaborating institution followed its own protocols to collect whole blood in K2EDTA tubes. For TCRbeta analysis, collaborators shipped samples as frozen whole blood, isolated PBMCs, or DNA extracted from either of those sample types. The germline V and J ends show losses of 1 base and 2 bases respectively, and no gene match explains 2 bases of the junction. The CDR3, cysteine through phenylalanine, is 15 amino acids long. Of the read, only the CDR3 DNA is kept; its 45 bases are in frame from base 1. CDR1 and CDR2, looked up from the germline V gene (reference sequence), are LNHDA and SQIVND. The specimen was peripheral blood. The origin of this receptor is an older man with acute or convalescent COVID-19. The chain joins TRBV19 to TRBJ2-7; TRBD1 matches 10 bases in the middle. The CDR3 sequence is CASSIAGTGAYEQYF. In nucleotides, the sequence is TGTGCCAGTAGTATAGCAGGGACAGGGGCCTACGAGCAGTACTTC.